These T cell receptor beta chains were read from a single sample in a study of neurological immune-mediated disorders. TCRdb re-called the 5' RACE reads with MiXCR, one entry per CDR3 protein. Of more than 35,000 distinct CDR3 sequences listed, roughly 6.3% were seen once; the top ten hold around 0.6%. Sequenced: CD4+ T cells from blood. Receptor source: a woman aged 40 to 50 in good health. Each CDR3 is given with its conserved first and last residue. D genes are given only for firm matches. Only part of the rows carry a size: once, few, many, or a class if the clone is expanded.

j_call d_call clone_size v_call cdr3_nt cdr3_aa
TRBJ2-7 TRBD2 many TRBV20-1 TGCAGTGCTAGTGGGGCGGGAGGGGACCCTAAAGAGCAGTACTTC CSASGAGGDPKEQYF
TRBJ1-2 NA many TRBV6-2/TRBV6-3 TGTGCCAGTGGCGATTCTTTAGGGCTTTATACGGCTGGCTACACCTTC CASGDSLGLYTAGYTF
TRBJ2-2 NA many TRBV6-5 TGTGCCAGCAGTTACCGGGGGCTTTGGACCGGGGAGCTGTTTTTT CASSYRGLWTGELFF
TRBJ1-1 TRBD1 many TRBV5-1 TGCGCCAGCAGCTCGGACAGGGGCACTGAAGCTTTCTTT CASSSDRGTEAFF
TRBJ2-1 TRBD2 many TRBV13 TGTGCCAGCAGCTTACGGACTAGCTCCTACAATGAGCAGTTCTTC CASSLRTSSYNEQFF
TRBJ1-4 NA NA TRBV7-2 TGTGCCAGCAGCTTAGGGGAGGCAAGGGGGGAAAAACTGTTTTTT CASSLGEARGEKLFF
TRBJ2-7 NA many TRBV2 TGTGCCAGCAGTTACATACAGGGACGTGCCGAGCAGTACTTC CASSYIQGRAEQYF
TRBJ2-1 TRBD1 many TRBV27 TGTGCCAGCACCCGAGACCGGACAGGGGGTTTGGATGAGCAGTTCTTC CASTRDRTGGLDEQFF
TRBJ1-1 TRBD1 many TRBV5-1 TGCGCCAGCAGCTCAGACCCAGGGGGGAGTAACACTGAAGCTTTCTTT CASSSDPGGSNTEAFF
TRBJ2-5 NA many TRBV28 TGTGCCAGCAGTTTCGCCGACTACAAACTGGGGGAGACCCAGTACTTC CASSFADYKLGETQYF
TRBJ2-7 NA many TRBV20-1 TGCACTGCCCGGGGCTCCTCCTACGAGCAGTACTTC CTARGSSYEQYF
TRBJ2-7 TRBD2 many TRBV28 TGTGCCAGCTCCTCCCGACTAGCGGGCAGGCAGTACTTC CASSSRLAGRQYF
TRBJ2-3 NA NA TRBV18 TGTGCCAGCTCCCCTATGGACCGCACAGATACGCAGTATTTT CASSPMDRTDTQYF
TRBJ2-1 TRBD2 many TRBV5-1 TGCGCCAGCAGCTTGGCGGGGACTATAGGCACTGGAAATCTCAATGAGCAGTTCTTC CASSLAGTIGTGNLNEQFF
TRBJ1-1 TRBD1 many TRBV12-3/TRBV12-4 TGTGCCAGCAGTTTTAAGGGGGCGAACACTGAAGCTTTCTTT CASSFKGANTEAFF
TRBJ1-2 NA many TRBV28 TGTGCCAGCAGTTTATCAGCAACCTATGGCTACACCTTC CASSLSATYGYTF
TRBJ1-1 NA many TRBV5-1 TGCGCCAGCAGTGGGGGGGGCATAATCTCTGAAGCTTTCTTT CASSGGGIISEAFF
TRBJ2-1 TRBD2 many TRBV11-2 TGTGCCAGCAGCGGCACTAGCGGGAGCCACAATGAGCAGTTCTTC CASSGTSGSHNEQFF
TRBJ2-1 TRBD2 many TRBV11-2 TGTGCCAGCAGCCTCTATTTGAGCGGGGGGAGCTACAATGAGCAGTTCTTC CASSLYLSGGSYNEQFF
TRBJ2-3 NA NA TRBV11-1 TGTGCCAGCAGCTTCGGGGGCTCTATTGGGGATACGCAGTATTTT CASSFGGSIGDTQYF
TRBJ2-1 TRBD2 many TRBV20-1 TGCAGTGCGGCCGGGACTAGCGGATACAATGAGCAGTTCTTC CSAAGTSGYNEQFF
TRBJ2-1 TRBD1 many TRBV5-6 TGTGCCAGCAGCCCCGGGACAGGGGCCTACAATGAGCAGTTCTTC CASSPGTGAYNEQFF
TRBJ1-2 NA many TRBV5-1 TGCGCCAGCAGCATAGGGGCCGCCGGAGGCTACACCTTC CASSIGAAGGYTF
TRBJ1-2 NA NA TRBV10-3 TGTGCCATCAGTGAGGAGGCCGGCTATGGCTACACCTTC CAISEEAGYGYTF
TRBJ2-1 NA many TRBV20-1 TGCAGTGCTCCCTCGAACTCCGGTGACAATGAGCAGTTCTTC CSAPSNSGDNEQFF
TRBJ2-1 NA many TRBV4-1 TGCGCCAGCAGCCAAGTTCAGTACAATGAGCAGTTCTTC CASSQVQYNEQFF
TRBJ1-4 TRBD1 many TRBV4-1 TGCGCCAGCAGCCAAGTTGCGACAGGGGGTGAAAAACTGTTTTTT CASSQVATGGEKLFF
TRBJ1-3 NA many TRBV4-1 TGCGCCAGCAGCCAACCACAGGGAAACACCATATATTTT CASSQPQGNTIYF